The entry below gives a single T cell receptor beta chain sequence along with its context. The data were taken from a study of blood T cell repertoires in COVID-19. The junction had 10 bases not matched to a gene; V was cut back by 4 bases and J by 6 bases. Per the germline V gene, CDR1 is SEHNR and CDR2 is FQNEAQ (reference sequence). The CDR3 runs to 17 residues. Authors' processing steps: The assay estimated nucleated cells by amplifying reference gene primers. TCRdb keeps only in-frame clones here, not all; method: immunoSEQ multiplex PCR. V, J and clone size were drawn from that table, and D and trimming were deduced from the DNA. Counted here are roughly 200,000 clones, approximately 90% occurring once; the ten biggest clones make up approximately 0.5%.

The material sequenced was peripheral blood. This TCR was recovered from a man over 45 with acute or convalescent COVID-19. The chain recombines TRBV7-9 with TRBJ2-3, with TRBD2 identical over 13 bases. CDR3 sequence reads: CASSSLGTSGISDTQYF. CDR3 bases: TGTGCCAGCAGCTCCCTAGGGACTAGCGGGATCTCTGATACGCAGTATTTT.